This T cell receptor (beta chain) was identified during a study of T-cell reconstitution after alpha-beta-depleted transplantation in children. Whole-study findings and limits: Among T cells one year after transplant, newly produced cells accounted for most counts and diversity. Surviving recipient T cells and thymic progenitors accounted for the high day-60 TCRbeta diversity observed in some patients. After transplant, at about two months, alpha-beta T cells were reportedly derived from several hundred expanded graft clones.

The CDR3 is 14 amino acids. V lost 7 bases and J 3 bases, leaving 13 bases between the germline ends. A TCRbeta library incorporating unique molecular identifiers was prepared. TCRdb used MiXCR to reprocess the PCR reads, holding one entry per CDR3 protein. The sample includes some 460,000 distinct CDR3 sequences, 15% to 20% of them seen just once. Details on this clonotype: Its antigen is as yet unknown.

The TCR was taken from a boy under two years old who had a stem cell transplant for Wiskott-Aldrich syndrome, so the T cells may come from the graft donor. The sequencing here drew on PBMCs, mostly from graft donor cells, taken 360 days after TCRalphabeta/CD19-depleted stem cell transplant. V gene TRBV12-3 or TRBV12-4 combines with J gene TRBJ1-5; no firm D call. The DNA of the CDR3 is TGTGCCAGCAATGGTGGCAGGCTCAATCAGCCCCAGCATTTT. Translating it yields CASNGGRLNQPQHF.